The 3 T cell receptor beta chains below all came from one sample that was sequenced in a study of CD8 T cells in Susac syndrome. RNA in amounts of about 0.45 to 1 ug was reverse transcribed with random hexamers. In TCRdb, the immunoSEQ multiplex PCR reads were re-called with MiXCR into one record per CDR3 protein. This sample carries roughly 180,000 distinct CDR3 sequences, about 93% of them seen once, and the ten largest clones take roughly 0.1%. Sequencing input: CD4+ T cells from PBMCs. The receptors were sampled from a human donor with multiple sclerosis.

V usage is TRBV6-2 or TRBV6-3 and J usage is TRBJ2-5; D may be TRBD1 or TRBD2 (5 bases each). From germline, CDR1 is MNHEY and CDR2 SVGEGT. V was shortened by 1 base and J by 5 bases, with 5 bases between the two germline ends. The CDR3 sequence is 12 residues long. The CDR3: CASSYWGETQYF. Here the CDR3 DNA reads TGTGCCAGCAGTTACTGGGGGGAGACCCAGTACTTC.

This chain uses TRBV20-1 with TRBJ1-2, with unresolved D. Trimming removed 1 base from V and 4 bases from J, with 4 bases in between. This CDR3 region has 11 residues. Germline V CDR1 and CDR2: DFQATT, SNEGSKA (reference sequence). CDR3 bases: TGCAGTGCTAGAGGTTCCTATGGCTACACCTTC. It translates to CSARGSYGYTF.

V usage is TRBV30 and J usage is TRBJ2-5; 10 bases agree with TRBD2. V trimming: 2 bases; J trimming: 1 base; junction bases outside the gene matches: 4. This CDR3 has 15 residues. The germline V gene encodes CDR1 GTSNPN and CDR2 SVGIG (reference sequence). CDR3 loop: CAWSWASGGQETQYF. In nucleotides, the CDR3 is TGTGCCTGGAGTTGGGCTAGCGGGGGCCAAGAGACCCAGTACTTC.